The 2 T cell receptor beta chains in this list originate from one sample, sequenced in a study of control samples from healthy donors and cancer patients. Data came from immunoSEQ multiplex PCR; TCRdb stores just in-frame clones and leaves some out. The table shows about 160,000 clones, with 90% to 95% occurring only once. Sample: PBMCs. The receptors here all came from a man aged 55 to 69 with colorectal cancer.

The rearrangement uses TRBV3-1 (or the pseudogene TRBV3-2) and TRBJ1-3, with D unclear. V shed 0 bases and J shed 0 bases, with 12 bases lying between them. The CDR3 sequence is 17 residues long. Per the germline V gene, CDR1 is LGHDT and CDR2 is YNNKEL (reference sequence). The CDR3 region is CASSQEGLTLSGNTIYF. The DNA for the CDR3 is TGTGCCAGCAGCCAAGAAGGGTTGACACTCTCTGGAAACACCATATATTTT.

The V call is TRBV7-9, the J call TRBJ2-3, with 9 positions matching TRBD1. The CDR3 runs 18 residues. Germline V CDR1 and CDR2: SEHNR, FQNEAQ (reference sequence). J lost 4 bases, V lost 4 bases, and 15 bases had no gene match. CDR3 sequence reads: CASSSGTGRIILADTQYF. The CDR3 DNA follows: TGTGCCAGCAGCTCTGGGACAGGGCGCATTATCCTGGCAGATACGCAGTATTTT.